These T cell receptor beta chains were read from a single sample in a study of T cell responses to AZD1222 COVID-19 vaccine. Using immunoSEQ multiplex PCR, the repertoire was profiled, and TCRdb retains in-frame clones only, with some absent. The sample lists roughly 110,000 clones, over 80% seen once, with approximately 9.3% in the top ten. The specimen was peripheral blood, collected 28 days after the second AZD1222 dose. Every receptor here comes from an adult who received the AZD1222 COVID-19 vaccine. Each CDR3 is given with its conserved first and last residue. The D gene is left open where the match is weak. The listing skips clone size in some rows; elsewhere it reads once, few, many or a size class.

>TRBJ2-2|TRBD1|.|TRBV10-1
TGCGCCAGCAGTGCACAGGGGGTCGGGGAGCTGTTTTTT
CASSAQGVGELFF
>TRBJ2-7|.|.|TRBV18
TGTGCCAGCTCACCAGCGCCAGTAAGCTACGAGCAGTACTTC
CASSPAPVSYEQYF
>TRBJ2-7|.|.|TRBV6-5
TGTGCCAGCGCGCAGGGACCCTACGAGCAGTACTTC
CASAQGPYEQYF
>TRBJ1-1|.|.|TRBV7-9
TGTGCCAGCAACGCAATGGGGCCGATGAACACTGAAGCTTTCTTT
CASNAMGPMNTEAFF
>TRBJ2-1|.|.|TRBV12-3/TRBV12-4
TGTGCCAGCAGTTTAGCGTTGAGTACTTATGTCTTC
CASSLALSTYVF
>TRBJ2-3|.|.|TRBV3-1/TRBV3-2
TGTGCCAGCAGCCAATACAATAGGCGGGGGCGGGGAGATACGCAGTATTTT
CASSQYNRRGRGDTQYF
>TRBJ1-1|.|once|TRBV2
TGTGCCAGCACCCGAGGGACAATGAACACTGAAGCTTTCTTT
CASTRGTMNTEAFF
>TRBJ2-5|TRBD1|.|TRBV7-2
TGTGCCAGCAGCGAGTGGGACAGGACAAGCGAGACCCAGTACTTC
CASSEWDRTSETQYF
>TRBJ1-1|.|.|TRBV27
TGTGCCAGCAGTTTCGCGGCAACCCTGAACACTGAAGCTTTCTTT
CASSFAATLNTEAFF
>TRBJ1-1|TRBD1|.|TRBV27
TGTGCCAGCAGTTCGGGACAGGGCTTAGGCACTGAAGCTTTCTTT
CASSSGQGLGTEAFF
>TRBJ1-3|.|.|TRBV3-1/TRBV3-2
TGTGCCAGCAGCCAAGATCTAGGGCTGGGCGGAAACACCATATATTTT
CASSQDLGLGGNTIYF
>TRBJ1-3|.|.|TRBV19
TGTGCCAGTATGGGGAGCGCCATATATTTT
CASMGSAIYF
>TRBJ2-2|.|.|TRBV6-2/TRBV6-3
TGTGCCAGCAGTCGCTCTGGGGTAGGGTGGCGTACCGGGGAGCTGTTTTTT
CASSRSGVGWRTGELFF
>TRBJ2-3|TRBD1|.|TRBV5-1
TGCGCCAGCAGCGTGGGGACAGTCAATACGCAGTATTTT
CASSVGTVNTQYF
>TRBJ1-2|TRBD1|.|TRBV5-1
TGCGCCAGCACCGGGACAGGCTATGGCTACACCTTC
CASTGTGYGYTF
>TRBJ2-2|.|.|TRBV2
TGTGCCAGCACTGATGGGGAGCTGTTTTTT
CASTDGELFF
>TRBJ1-4|.|.|TRBV30
TGTGCCTGGAGTGTACTCCGGGAAAAACTGTTTTTT
CAWSVLREKLFF
>TRBJ2-1|.|.|TRBV3-1/TRBV3-2
TGTGCCAGCAGCCCTCCGGAGGGTGAGCAGTTCTTC
CASSPPEGEQFF
>TRBJ1-4|.|.|TRBV28
TGTGCCAGCAGTTTATTACAGATTAATGAAAAACTGTTTTTT
CASSLLQINEKLFF
>TRBJ2-7|TRBD1|.|TRBV18
TGTGCCAGCTCACCTCGAATAGGACAGGGTCTCGACGAGCAGTACTTC
CASSPRIGQGLDEQYF
>TRBJ2-7|TRBD2|.|TRBV10-3
TGTGCCATCAAACGGGAGGCCAACTCCTACGAGCAGTACTTC
CAIKREANSYEQYF
>TRBJ2-7|TRBD1|medium-sized|TRBV5-6
TGTGCCAGCAGCTTGGGACAGGGGGCCTACGAGCAGTACTTC
CASSLGQGAYEQYF
>TRBJ2-6|.|.|TRBV9
TGTGCCAGCACGCGGGGCGAGGCTGGGGCCAACGTCCTGACTTTC
CASTRGEAGANVLTF
>TRBJ2-1|.|.|TRBV5-4
TGTGCCAGCAGCTACCGGGACCTCTACTCCTACAATGAGCAGTTCTTC
CASSYRDLYSYNEQFF
>TRBJ1-1|.|.|TRBV6-1
TGTGCCAGCAGTGAAATGCACGGCAGGGGTGGAACTGAAGCTTTCTTT
CASSEMHGRGGTEAFF
>TRBJ1-5|.|once|TRBV2
TGTGCCAGCAGTGAAGGCCGGCAGAGGAATCAGCCCCAGCATTTT
CASSEGRQRNQPQHF
>TRBJ2-1|TRBD1|.|TRBV18
TGTGCCAGCTCACTCACAGGGGGTTCCTACAATGAGCAGTTCTTC
CASSLTGGSYNEQFF
>TRBJ1-5|.|.|TRBV28
TGTGCCAGCAGGCTCGGACACTACCTATACAGCAATCAGCCCCAGCATTTT
CASRLGHYLYSNQPQHF
>TRBJ2-2|TRBD2|.|TRBV11-2
TGTGCCAGCAGACCAACTAGCGGGAGAGCTGGGGAGCTGTTTTTT
CASRPTSGRAGELFF
>TRBJ1-5|.|.|TRBV24-1
TGTGCCACCAGTGAGCCGACGGATCAGCCCCAGCATTTT
CATSEPTDQPQHF
>TRBJ2-5|.|.|TRBV7-3
TGTGCCAGCAGCTTAAGAAAGCAAGAGACCCAGTACTTC
CASSLRKQETQYF
>TRBJ1-5|.|.|TRBV5-1
TGCGCCTGGGGGGGTCAGCCCCAGCATTTT
CAWGGQPQHF
>TRBJ1-1|TRBD1|.|TRBV5-5
TGTGCCAGCAGCTGGGCCGGGACAGTGAACACTGAAGCTTTCTTT
CASSWAGTVNTEAFF
>TRBJ2-5|.|.|TRBV5-6
TGTGCCAGCAGCCGCCCCAGCGGGGAGACCCAGTACTTC
CASSRPSGETQYF
>TRBJ1-6|.|once|TRBV3-1/TRBV3-2
TGTGCCAGCAGCCAACAGTGGGGTGGGGTGAATTCACCCCTCCACTTT
CASSQQWGGVNSPLHF
>TRBJ2-1|.|once|TRBV29-1
TGCAGCGTCCGCCCCCCGGCTTTAGTTGAGCAGTTCTTC
CSVRPPALVEQFF
>TRBJ1-4|TRBD1|.|TRBV28
TGTGCCAGCAGTTTATGGGGACAGGGTAATAATGAAAAACTGTTTTTT
CASSLWGQGNNEKLFF
>TRBJ2-5|.|.|TRBV4-3
TGCGCCAGCAGCCAAGATAGGGCTATACAAGAGACCCAGTACTTC
CASSQDRAIQETQYF
>TRBJ1-1|TRBD1|.|TRBV5-1
TGCGCCAGCAGCCAATTTACAGGGGAGGCTGAAGCTTTCTTT
CASSQFTGEAEAFF
>TRBJ1-5|TRBD1|.|TRBV28
TGTGCCAGCAGGTGGCAGGGGGCGAGCAATCAGCCCCAGCATTTT
CASRWQGASNQPQHF
>TRBJ2-7|TRBD2|.|TRBV6-2/TRBV6-3
TGTGCCAGCAGTTACCTAATGAGCGGGAGGGCCTACGAGCAGTACTTC
CASSYLMSGRAYEQYF
>TRBJ1-5|.|.|TRBV15
TGTGCCACCAGCAGACAGGGCAGCTACAATCAGCCCCAGCATTTT
CATSRQGSYNQPQHF
>TRBJ1-4|.|.|TRBV5-1
TGCGCCAGCAGCTTACCTACAGGGTATGCTAATGAAAAACTGTTTTTT
CASSLPTGYANEKLFF
>TRBJ2-2|.|.|TRBV3-1/TRBV3-2
TGTGCCAGCAGCCAAGAAAGCACCGGGGAGCTGTTTTTT
CASSQESTGELFF
>TRBJ2-3|TRBD2|.|TRBV12-5
TGTGCTAGTGGTTTGGTACTGGGAGGGGTCAAGGCAGATACGCAGTATTTT
CASGLVLGGVKADTQYF
>TRBJ2-7|.|once|TRBV29-1
TGCAGCGTTGAATACTGGGGGCTAAGGGGGGCAGAGCAGTACTTC
CSVEYWGLRGAEQYF
>TRBJ2-2|.|once|TRBV6-2/TRBV6-3
TGTGCCAGCAGTTATGGCTCATCTGGGGAGCTGTTTTTT
CASSYGSSGELFF
>TRBJ1-2|TRBD1|.|TRBV4-3
TGCGCCAGCAGCCAAGATGATCCGGGACAGCTGAACTATGGCTACACCTTC
CASSQDDPGQLNYGYTF
>TRBJ2-2|.|.|TRBV19
TGTGCCAGTGGGGTAGGGGAGAGACCCGGGGAGCTGTTTTTT
CASGVGERPGELFF
>TRBJ2-2|.|.|TRBV5-4
TGTGCCAGCAGGACCAGCGAGACCGGGGAGCTGTTTTTT
CASRTSETGELFF
>TRBJ2-3|.|.|TRBV10-3
TGTGCCATCAGTGAAAGGCTACCGAGCACAGATACGCAGTATTTT
CAISERLPSTDTQYF
>TRBJ2-1|.|.|TRBV19
TGTGCCAGTACGGGCGGACCCTTTTACAATGAGCAGTTCTTC
CASTGGPFYNEQFF
>TRBJ1-1|.|.|TRBV9
TGTGCCAGCAGCGTAGGGGGGGTCCTGAACACTGAAGCTTTCTTT
CASSVGGVLNTEAFF
>TRBJ1-5|TRBD1|.|TRBV19
TGTGCCAGTAGTACGGACAGGGGACTGAGCAATCAGCCCCAGCATTTT
CASSTDRGLSNQPQHF
>TRBJ1-3|.|.|TRBV6-2/TRBV6-3
TGTGCCAGCAGTTACGACAGACACTCTGGAAACACCATATATTTT
CASSYDRHSGNTIYF
>TRBJ1-3|.|.|TRBV4-2
TGTGCCAGCAGCCACCCGGGTCACTCTGGAAACACCATATATTTT
CASSHPGHSGNTIYF
>TRBJ2-1|.|.|TRBV18
TGTGCCAGCTCAGCAGAAGGGGGTGCCTACAATGAGCAGTTCTTC
CASSAEGGAYNEQFF